This TCR beta chain was sequenced in a study of T cell responses to AZD1222 COVID-19 vaccine (dated by TCRdb to 2020 to 2023). Context from the whole study: A total of just over 230 trial participants underwent TCR sequencing, of whom 200 to 220 had received two doses of AZD1222 and some 25 had received two doses of the MenACWY control vaccine. Enrollment into the trials was organized by age into subgroups of 18-55, 56-69 and 70-plus years, and those subgroups contained approximately 160, 26 and 62 TCR-sequenced participants, respectively. General findings and caveats noted by the study authors: In the small 56-69-year group, the increase in depth fell short of significance, most likely because of low power. Conclusions about previously exposed vaccinees are limited, since just five or six AZD1222 recipients were seropositive for SARS-CoV-2 at baseline. The whole spike protein was spanned by vaccine-associated CD4 TCRs, and dominant responses were seen in regions 160-218 and 743-854. Because no samples from the day 14 peak response were available, repertoires could be characterized only after the peak T cell response. Nearly half of unique spike-specific TCRs reportedly recognized epitopes outside regions mutated in the B.1.351 and B.1.1.7 variants. A significant rise in spike-specific TCR breadth and depth was observed after two AZD1222 doses relative to day 0 and relative to MenACWY recipients. Participants were mostly white British and included more females than males, and it was suggested by the authors that clonal diversity may have been underestimated.

What the time point label conveys for this sample: baseline before first vaccination. The intended sense of this specimen's treatment or condition label: meningococcal conjugate vaccine given as trial control. Vaccinee samples came from UK trials COV001 and COV002, including a single-blind randomized controlled phase 2/3 trial of AZD1222 (ChAdOx1 nCoV-19) in healthy adults. Trial participant PBMC samples were collected at day 0 and day 28 after the second dose for TCRbeta chain sequencing. Concerning this clone itself: This receptor's antigen is unknown. No per-base quality is available; no much larger clone lies one base away.

The CDR3 regions of human TCRbeta chains were analyzed by immunosequencing. Per the source publication's procedure: Repertoire TCRs were matched against a reference library of SARS-CoV-2-specific TCRs generated with the MIRA antigen-specificity platform. Breadth was defined as the fraction of unique TCRs that were SARS-CoV-2-associated, and depth was defined as the fraction of total T cells that were SARS-CoV-2-associated. Using the MIRA data, every spike-specific TCR was mapped to the spike region that the TCR reacted to and assigned to either a CD4 or a CD8 class. Log10-transformed breadth and depth values were compared by one-way ANOVA with Sidak's multiple comparisons tests. What TCRdb holds here is the immuneACCESS table cut down to in-frame rearrangements. Part of the clones is not present; checked against another copy, under half of the missing clones reflect an unresolved V gene, and the others are unexplained. V and J calls and clone size are copied from that table; D and trimming were computed from the DNA. A total of about 100,000 clones appear in this sample, 70% to 90% of them only once. Just over 4% of the sample is in the top ten clones.

The CDR3 covers 13 residues, taking in both the cysteine and the phenylalanine. The sequence is cut down to CDR3 DNA, 39 bases in frame from base 1. The V end gives up 2 bases and the J end 9 bases, leaving 6 bases in the junction not matched to a gene. The sequences come from peripheral blood, collected on day 0 of MenACWY control vaccination. The clonotype originates from an adult in good health. The rearrangement joined TRBV23-1 to TRBJ1-2; TRBD1 fits 7 bases in the junction. TRBV23-1 is recorded as an ORF, its role being uncertain. DNA sequence: TGCGCCAGCAGTCAAAGCCGACAGGGAAGCTACACCTTC. This is translated as CASSQSRQGSYTF.